A single sample gave rise to the 17 T cell receptor beta chains below, sequenced in a study of vaccination and CD4 T cells after COVID-19. Their target antigens are unknown. The Oncomine TCR Beta short-read assay was applied to DNA of cultured CD4+ T cells. MiXCR, run by TCRdb on the PCR reads, gives a single entry per CDR3 protein. The sample lists roughly 10,000 distinct CDR3 sequences, approximately 60% occurring once. Treatment in this sample: approximately 9-day PBMC culture with coronavirus spike peptide pools or control peptides (ViraFEST assay). The sample was CD4+ T cells from blood, cultured in vitro. These receptors were obtained from a human donor who had recovered from COVID-19.

This clonotype is termed large. This chain joins TRBV6-2 or TRBV6-3 and TRBJ1-1; D may be TRBD1 (5 bases). V shed 6 bases and J shed 5 bases, with 13 bases lying between them. Germline CDR1 and CDR2: MNHEY and SVGEGT. CDR3 length: 13 residues. The CDR3 loop reads CASRPWEGTEAFF. The DNA for the CDR3 is TGTGCCAGCAGACCCTGGGAGGGGACTGAAGCTTTCTTT.

V usage is TRBV6-1 and J usage is TRBJ2-7, with TRBD1 matching over 9 bases. Per the germline V gene, CDR1 is MNHNS and CDR2 is SASEGT. J lost 6 bases, V lost 6 bases, and 6 bases had no gene match. This CDR3 is built from 13 residues. The CDR3 coding sequence is TGTGCCAGCAGACGACAGGGGGTTGGCGAGCAGTACTTC. This translates into CASRRQGVGEQYF.

This rearrangement joins TRBV10-3 to TRBJ2-3, with D possibly TRBD2 on 5 matching bases. Germline loops: CDR1 ENHRY, CDR2 SYGVKD. The CDR3 length is 18 residues. Trimming cost V 7 bases and J 4 bases, with 27 bases left between them. The CDR3 sequence: CAIKPGEGVVSGSDTQYF. Here the CDR3 DNA reads TGTGCCATCAAACCCGGGGAAGGTGTGGTTTCCGGGTCAGATACGCAGTATTTT.

The chain joins TRBV5-4 to TRBJ2-7; D might be TRBD1 or TRBD2, each matching 6 bases. CDR1 SGHNT and CDR2 YYREEE come from the germline V gene (reference sequence). Trimming removed 2 bases from V and 3 bases from J, with 15 bases in between. There are 15 residues in the CDR3. Here the CDR3 DNA reads TGTGCCAGCAGCTTAGGGGGGCTTTCTTACTACGAGCAGTACTTC. It encodes CASSLGGLSYYEQYF.

The rearrangement joins TRBV28 to TRBJ1-2; D gene ambiguous. V was trimmed by 5 bases and J by 5 bases, leaving 18 bases between them. In germline, CDR1 is MDHEN, CDR2 SYDVKM. CDR3 length: 15 residues. CDR3 sequence (DNA): TGTGCCAGCAGTGAAGCGCTTGGACTTCGGTATGGCTACACCTTC. This gives the protein CASSEALGLRYGYTF.

The chain has TRBV21-1 and TRBJ1-6. TRBV21-1 is annotated as a pseudogene. The CDR3 has 11 amino acids. In DNA, the CDR3 is TGTGCCAGCCTAACCTTGGCACCCCTCCACTTT. This encodes CASLTLAPLHF.

V gene TRBV20-1 combines with J gene TRBJ2-1; TRBD2 aligns across 12 bases. The germline V gene encodes CDR1 DFQATT and CDR2 SNEGSKA (reference sequence). The CDR3 totals 14 residues. V lost 6 bases to trimming and J lost 10 bases; unmatched junction nucleotides: 10. This chain's CDR3 is CSAPGPSGRAEQFF. The CDR3 coding sequence is TGCAGTGCCCCCGGGCCTAGCGGGAGGGCCGAGCAGTTCTTC.

This clonotype was seen a handful of times. The rearrangement links TRBV7-6 to TRBJ1-5; possible D gene TRBD1, 6 bases. The ends were cut back, 5 bases at V and 2 bases at J, with 13 bases in the middle. The CDR3 runs to 15 residues. Per germline, CDR1 SGHVS and CDR2 FNYEAQ. The CDR3 DNA follows: TGTGCCAGCAGCCCCCAGGGGTCGGGCAATCAGCCCCAGCATTTT. Its translation is CASSPQGSGNQPQHF.

V and J are TRBV30 and TRBJ1-5; TRBD1 agrees at 8 bases. CDR1 and CDR2 (germline): GTSNPN, SVGIG (reference sequence). With V trimmed by 4 bases and J by 7 bases, 6 bases remained unmatched. CDR3 length equals 13 residues. As DNA, the CDR3 is TGTGCCTGGACTCCCCCAGGGGGCCAGCCCCAGCATTTT. Translation: CAWTPPGGQPQHF.

The chain couples TRBV27 to TRBJ2-7; D is possibly TRBD2 (7 bases). The CDR3 is made up of 15 amino acids. Germline CDR1 MNHEY, CDR2 SMNVEV (reference sequence). V lost 6 bases and J 7 bases, leaving 22 bases between the germline ends. The CDR3 protein is CASSQGWGGLGEQYF. The CDR3 DNA reads TGTGCCAGCAGCCAGGGGTGGGGGGGCCTAGGGGAGCAGTACTTC.

The chain couples TRBV10-1 to TRBJ2-3; TRBD2 aligns across 13 bases. CDR3 size: 15 residues. Germline CDR1 WNHNN, CDR2 SYGVQD (reference sequence). The V and J ends lost 4 bases and 4 bases, in that order; junction bases with no gene match: 2. The CDR3 sequence: CASSGTSGSADTQYF. The CDR3 bases are TGCGCCAGCAGTGGGACTAGCGGGAGTGCAGATACGCAGTATTTT.

J is TRBJ2-7 and V is TRBV21-1; TRBD1 was called by the table and not checked on the DNA. TRBV21-1 is a pseudogene segment. The CDR3 length is 12 residues. In DNA, the CDR3 is TGTGCCAGCCCCCCTACAGGGCGCGAGCAGTACTTC. Amino acid sequence: CASPPTGREQYF.

The chain joins TRBV7-2 to TRBJ2-7; maybe TRBD1 (6 bases). Deletions cut 3 bases from V and 1 base from J, with 10 bases between. CDR1 is SGHTA and CDR2 is FQGNSA in the germline V gene. The CDR3 covers 14 residues. CDR3 region: CASSFWTVSYEQYF. Written as DNA, the CDR3 is TGTGCCAGCAGCTTCTGGACAGTTTCCTACGAGCAGTACTTC.

The CDR3 reads CSPRTEGDTQYF. CDR3 DNA sequence: TGCAGCCCAAGGACCGAGGGAGATACGCAGTATTTT. V and J are TRBV29-1 and TRBJ2-3; D might be TRBD2 (5 bases). This CDR3 spans 12 amino acids. Germline CDR1 is SQVTM and CDR2 is ANQGSEA. The germline V and J ends were trimmed by 8 bases and 5 bases, with 14 bases remaining between them.

This sequence joins TRBV20-1 and TRBJ2-2; 9 nucleotides agree with TRBD1. J gave up 3 bases and V 6 bases, and 5 bases lay outside the gene matches. The CDR3 contains 14 residues. Germline V gene data show CDR1 as DFQATT and CDR2 as SNEGSKA (reference sequence). The CDR3, as DNA: TGCAGTGCACCGACAGGGGGGTACACCGGGGAGCTGTTTTTT. It is translated as CSAPTGGYTGELFF.

The chain recombines TRBV10-3 with TRBJ2-7, with 10 bases fitting TRBD1. The CDR3 is 13 amino acids. The V gene's germline CDR1 is ENHRY and CDR2 SYGVKD. The V segment lost 8 bases and the J segment 4 bases; nucleotides outside the gene matches: 5. The CDR3 loop is CAIGGTGEYEQYF. CDR3 in DNA: TGTGCCATCGGGGGGACAGGGGAGTACGAGCAGTACTTC.

This clonotype has only one observation. This sequence joins TRBV10-3 and TRBJ1-2, with D perhaps matching TRBD1 (5 bases). Trimming shortened V by 4 bases and J by 8 bases, and 23 bases separated the two germline ends. CDR1 is ENHRY, CDR2 SYGVKD, per germline. The CDR3 runs to 16 residues. In DNA form, the CDR3 reads TGTGCCATCAGTGGACCTCGGGCAGGGCCAAGTTTGGGCTACACCTTC. It yields the protein CAISGPRAGPSLGYTF.